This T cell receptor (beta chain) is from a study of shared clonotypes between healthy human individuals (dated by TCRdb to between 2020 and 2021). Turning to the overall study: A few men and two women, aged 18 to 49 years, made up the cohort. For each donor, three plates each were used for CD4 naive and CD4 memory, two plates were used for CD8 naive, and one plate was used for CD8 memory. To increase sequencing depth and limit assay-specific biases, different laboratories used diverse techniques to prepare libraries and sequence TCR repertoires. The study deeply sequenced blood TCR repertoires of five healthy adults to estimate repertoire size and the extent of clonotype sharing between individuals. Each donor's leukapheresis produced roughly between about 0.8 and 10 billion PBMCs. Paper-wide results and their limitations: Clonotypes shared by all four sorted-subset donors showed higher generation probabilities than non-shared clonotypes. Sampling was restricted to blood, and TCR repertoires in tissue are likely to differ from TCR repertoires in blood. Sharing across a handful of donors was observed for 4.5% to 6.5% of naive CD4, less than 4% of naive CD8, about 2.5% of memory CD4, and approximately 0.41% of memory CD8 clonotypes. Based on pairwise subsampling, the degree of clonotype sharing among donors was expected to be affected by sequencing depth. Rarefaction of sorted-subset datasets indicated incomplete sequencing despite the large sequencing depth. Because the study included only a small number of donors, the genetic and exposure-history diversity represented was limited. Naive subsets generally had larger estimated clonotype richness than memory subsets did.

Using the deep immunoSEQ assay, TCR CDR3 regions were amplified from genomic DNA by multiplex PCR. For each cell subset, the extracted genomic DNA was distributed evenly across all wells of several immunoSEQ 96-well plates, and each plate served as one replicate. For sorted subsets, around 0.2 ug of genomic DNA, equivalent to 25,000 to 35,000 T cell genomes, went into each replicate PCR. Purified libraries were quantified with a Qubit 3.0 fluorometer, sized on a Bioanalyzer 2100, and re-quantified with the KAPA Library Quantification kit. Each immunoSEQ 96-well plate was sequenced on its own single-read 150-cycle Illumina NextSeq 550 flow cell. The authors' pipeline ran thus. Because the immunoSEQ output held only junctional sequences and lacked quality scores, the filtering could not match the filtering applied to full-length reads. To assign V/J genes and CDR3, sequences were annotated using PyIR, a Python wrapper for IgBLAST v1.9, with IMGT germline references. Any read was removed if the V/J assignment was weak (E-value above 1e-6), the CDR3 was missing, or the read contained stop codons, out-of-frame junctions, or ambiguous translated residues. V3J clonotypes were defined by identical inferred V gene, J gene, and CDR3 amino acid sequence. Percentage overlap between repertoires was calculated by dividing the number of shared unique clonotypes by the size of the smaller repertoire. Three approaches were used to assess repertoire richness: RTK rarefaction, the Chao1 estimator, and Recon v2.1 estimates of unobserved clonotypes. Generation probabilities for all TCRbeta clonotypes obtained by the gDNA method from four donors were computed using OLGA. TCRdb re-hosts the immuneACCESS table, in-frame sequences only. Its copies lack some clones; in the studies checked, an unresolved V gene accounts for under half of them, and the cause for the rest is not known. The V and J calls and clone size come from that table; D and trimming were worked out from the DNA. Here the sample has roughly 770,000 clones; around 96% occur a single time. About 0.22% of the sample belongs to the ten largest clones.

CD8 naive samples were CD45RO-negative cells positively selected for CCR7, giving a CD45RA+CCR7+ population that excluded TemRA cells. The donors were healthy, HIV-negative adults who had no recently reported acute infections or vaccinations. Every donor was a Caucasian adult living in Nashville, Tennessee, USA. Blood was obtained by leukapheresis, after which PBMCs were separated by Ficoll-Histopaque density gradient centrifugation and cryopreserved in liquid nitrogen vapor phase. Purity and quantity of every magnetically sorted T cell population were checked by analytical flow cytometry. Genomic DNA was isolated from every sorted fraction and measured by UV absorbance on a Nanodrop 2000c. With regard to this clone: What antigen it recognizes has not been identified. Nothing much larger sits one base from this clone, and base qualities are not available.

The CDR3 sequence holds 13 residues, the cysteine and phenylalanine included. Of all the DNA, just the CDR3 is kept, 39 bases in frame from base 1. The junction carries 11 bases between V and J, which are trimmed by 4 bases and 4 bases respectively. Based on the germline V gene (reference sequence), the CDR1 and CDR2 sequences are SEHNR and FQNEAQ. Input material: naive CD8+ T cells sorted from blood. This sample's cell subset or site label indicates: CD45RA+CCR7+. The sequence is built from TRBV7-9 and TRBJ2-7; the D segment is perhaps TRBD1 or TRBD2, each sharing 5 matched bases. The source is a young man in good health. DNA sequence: TGTGCCAGCAGCTCCCGGGACGCGTACGAGCAGTACTTC. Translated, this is CASSSRDAYEQYF.